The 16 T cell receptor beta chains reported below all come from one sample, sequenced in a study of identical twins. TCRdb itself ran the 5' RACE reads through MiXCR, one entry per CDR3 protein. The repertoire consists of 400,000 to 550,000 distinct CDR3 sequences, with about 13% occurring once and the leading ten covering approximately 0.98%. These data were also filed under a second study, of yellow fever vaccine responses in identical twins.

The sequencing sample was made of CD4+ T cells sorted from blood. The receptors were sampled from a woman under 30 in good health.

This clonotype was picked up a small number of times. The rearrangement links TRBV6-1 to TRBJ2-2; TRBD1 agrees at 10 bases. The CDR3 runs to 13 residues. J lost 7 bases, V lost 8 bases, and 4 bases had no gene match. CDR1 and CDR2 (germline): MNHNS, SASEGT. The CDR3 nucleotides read TGTGCCAGCCGGGACAGGGGATACGGGGAGCTGTTTTTT. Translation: CASRDRGYGELFF.

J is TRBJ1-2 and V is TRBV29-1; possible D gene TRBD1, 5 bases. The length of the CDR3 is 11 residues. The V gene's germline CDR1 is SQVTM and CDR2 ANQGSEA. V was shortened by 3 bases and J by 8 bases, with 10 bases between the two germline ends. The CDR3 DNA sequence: TGCAGCGTTGACGGGGGGAAAGGCTACACCTTC. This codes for CSVDGGKGYTF.

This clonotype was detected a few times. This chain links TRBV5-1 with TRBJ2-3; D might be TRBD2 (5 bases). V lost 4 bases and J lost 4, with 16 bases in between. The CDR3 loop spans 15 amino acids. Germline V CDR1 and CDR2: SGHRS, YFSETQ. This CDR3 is CASSPGGERADTQYF. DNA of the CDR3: TGCGCCAGCAGCCCAGGTGGGGAGCGTGCAGATACGCAGTATTTT.

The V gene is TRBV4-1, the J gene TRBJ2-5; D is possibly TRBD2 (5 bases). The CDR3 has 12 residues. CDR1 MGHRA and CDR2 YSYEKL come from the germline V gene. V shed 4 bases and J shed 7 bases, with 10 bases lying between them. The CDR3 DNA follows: TGCGCCAGCAGCCCGCGGGTGGGGACCCAGTACTTC. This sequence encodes CASSPRVGTQYF.

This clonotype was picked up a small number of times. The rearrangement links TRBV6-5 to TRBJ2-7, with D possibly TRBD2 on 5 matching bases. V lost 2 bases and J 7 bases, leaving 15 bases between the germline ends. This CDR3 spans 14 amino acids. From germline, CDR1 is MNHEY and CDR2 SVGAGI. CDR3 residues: CASSYGSTRMEQYF. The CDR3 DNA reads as TGTGCCAGCAGTTACGGGAGTACGCGTATGGAGCAGTACTTC.

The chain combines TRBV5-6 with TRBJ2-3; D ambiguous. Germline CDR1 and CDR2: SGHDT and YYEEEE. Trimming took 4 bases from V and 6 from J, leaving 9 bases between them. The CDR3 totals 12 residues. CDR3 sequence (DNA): TGTGCCAGCAGCCCCGTTGGGGATACGCAGTATTTT. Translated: CASSPVGDTQYF.

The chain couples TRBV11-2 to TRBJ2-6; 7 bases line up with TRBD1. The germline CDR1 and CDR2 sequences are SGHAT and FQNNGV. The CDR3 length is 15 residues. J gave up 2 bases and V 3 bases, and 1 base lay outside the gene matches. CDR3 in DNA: TGTGCCAGCAGCTTCACAGGGGCTGGGGCCAACGTCCTGACTTTC. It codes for CASSFTGAGANVLTF.

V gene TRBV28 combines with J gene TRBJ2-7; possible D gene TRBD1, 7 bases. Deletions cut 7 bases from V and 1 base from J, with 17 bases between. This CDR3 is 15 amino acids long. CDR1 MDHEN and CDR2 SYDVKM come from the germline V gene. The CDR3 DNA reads TGTGCCAGCAACGCCGCAGGGGGGATATCCTACGAGCAGTACTTC. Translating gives CASNAAGGISYEQYF.

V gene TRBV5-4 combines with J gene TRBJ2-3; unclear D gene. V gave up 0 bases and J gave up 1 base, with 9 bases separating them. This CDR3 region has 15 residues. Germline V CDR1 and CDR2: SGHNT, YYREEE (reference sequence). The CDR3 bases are TGTGCCAGCAGCTTGGGCACAACAGGCACAGATACGCAGTATTTT. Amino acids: CASSLGTTGTDTQYF.

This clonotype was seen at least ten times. CDR3: CASSFDRAYNEQFF. Here the CDR3 DNA reads TGCGCCAGCAGCTTTGACAGAGCCTACAATGAGCAGTTCTTC. This chain links TRBV5-1 with TRBJ2-1, with a weak D call TRBD1 (5 bases). CDR1 is SGHRS and CDR2 is YFSETQ in the germline V gene. The CDR3 is 14 residues long. The V end was cut by 2 bases, the J end by 2 bases, with 8 bases between. Supplemented by reference TRBV5-1 and TRBJ2-1, the full variable domain reads KAGVTQTPRYLIKTRGQQVTLSCSPISGHRSVSWYQQTPGQGLQFLFEYFSETQRNKGNFPGRFSGRQFSNSRSEMNVSTLELGDSALYLCASSFDRAYNEQFFGPGTRLTVL.

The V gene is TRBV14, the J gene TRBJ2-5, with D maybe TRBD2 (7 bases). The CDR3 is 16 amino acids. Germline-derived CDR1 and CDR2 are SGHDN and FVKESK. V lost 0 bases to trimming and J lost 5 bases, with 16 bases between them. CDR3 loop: CASSQDYAGAAETQYF. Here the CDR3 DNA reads TGTGCCAGCAGCCAAGATTATGCGGGGGCGGCTGAGACCCAGTACTTC.

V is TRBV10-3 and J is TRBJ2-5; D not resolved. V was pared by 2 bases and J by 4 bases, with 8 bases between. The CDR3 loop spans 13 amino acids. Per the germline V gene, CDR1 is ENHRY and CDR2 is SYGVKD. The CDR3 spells CAISEQSGETQYF. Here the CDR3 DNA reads TGTGCCATCAGTGAGCAATCGGGAGAGACCCAGTACTTC.

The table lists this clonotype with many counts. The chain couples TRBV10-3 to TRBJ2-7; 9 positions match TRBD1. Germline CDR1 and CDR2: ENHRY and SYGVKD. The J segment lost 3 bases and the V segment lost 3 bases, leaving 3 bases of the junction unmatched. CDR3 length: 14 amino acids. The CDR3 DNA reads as TGTGCCATCAGTGAACAGGGGGCAGGCTACGAGCAGTACTTC. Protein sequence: CAISEQGAGYEQYF.

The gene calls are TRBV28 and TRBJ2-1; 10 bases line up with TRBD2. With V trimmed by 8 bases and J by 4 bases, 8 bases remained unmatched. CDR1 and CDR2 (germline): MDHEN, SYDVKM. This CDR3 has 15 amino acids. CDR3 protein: CASGKAGGGYNEQFF. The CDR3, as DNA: TGTGCCAGCGGTAAAGCGGGAGGGGGTTACAATGAGCAGTTCTTC.

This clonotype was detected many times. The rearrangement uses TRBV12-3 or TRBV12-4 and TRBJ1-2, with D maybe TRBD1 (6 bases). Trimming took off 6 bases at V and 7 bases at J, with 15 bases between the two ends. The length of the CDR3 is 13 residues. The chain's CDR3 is CASRSDRSGGYTF. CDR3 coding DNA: TGTGCCAGCAGATCGGACAGATCCGGTGGCTACACCTTC.

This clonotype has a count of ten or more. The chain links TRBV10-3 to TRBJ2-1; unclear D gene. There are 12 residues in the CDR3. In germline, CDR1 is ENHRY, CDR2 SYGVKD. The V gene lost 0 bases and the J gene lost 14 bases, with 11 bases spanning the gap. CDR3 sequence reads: CAISESGDRKFF. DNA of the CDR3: TGTGCCATCAGTGAGTCCGGTGACCGTAAGTTCTTC.